This is a list of T cell receptor beta chains from one sample in a study of T-cell memory formation after mild COVID-19. In TCRdb, the 5' RACE reads were re-called with MiXCR into one record per CDR3 protein. The table records roughly 340,000 distinct CDR3 sequences, roughly 20% of them present only once. The sample consisted of PBMCs or a T cell subset sorted from them (not recorded which). The origin of the receptors is a man aged 18 to 30 who had mild COVID-19 (a few samples of this study predate the infection). Cell type and time point are not known. CDR3s include the opening cysteine and the closing phenylalanine or tryptophan. The D gene is left open where the match is weak. Size is stated for part of the rows, as once, few or many counts, or as a class when the clone is expanded.

clone_size: .
v_call: TRBV5-1
d_call: .
j_call: TRBJ2-2
cdr3_aa: CASSLEGDPVRELFF
cdr3_nt: TGCGCCAGCAGCTTGGAGGGGGACCCGGTCCGGGAGCTGTTTTTT

clone_size: .
v_call: TRBV7-9
d_call: .
j_call: TRBJ2-3
cdr3_aa: CATLQSGVTDTQYF
cdr3_nt: TGTGCCACCCTCCAAAGTGGGGTGACAGATACGCAGTATTTT

clone_size: .
v_call: TRBV12-3/TRBV12-4
d_call: .
j_call: TRBJ1-2
cdr3_aa: CASSSISGSGYTF
cdr3_nt: TGTGCCAGCAGTTCAATAAGTGGGAGTGGCTACACCTTC

clone_size: .
v_call: TRBV19
d_call: .
j_call: TRBJ2-4
cdr3_aa: CASSNPRRGEHIQYF
cdr3_nt: TGTGCCAGTAGTAACCCCCGCAGGGGAGAGCACATTCAGTACTTC

clone_size: few
v_call: TRBV5-1
d_call: .
j_call: TRBJ2-2
cdr3_aa: CASSSGGETGELFF
cdr3_nt: TGCGCCAGTAGTTCAGGCGGTGAAACCGGGGAGCTGTTTTTT

clone_size: medium-sized
v_call: TRBV6-2/TRBV6-3
d_call: .
j_call: TRBJ2-7
cdr3_aa: CASIGGEYEQYF
cdr3_nt: TGTGCCAGCATCGGGGGCGAATACGAGCAGTACTTC

clone_size: few
v_call: TRBV7-9
d_call: .
j_call: TRBJ1-2
cdr3_aa: CASSLRSEGYTF
cdr3_nt: TGTGCCAGCAGCTTAAGGTCTGAGGGCTACACCTTC

clone_size: .
v_call: TRBV5-4
d_call: .
j_call: TRBJ2-2
cdr3_aa: CASSLGVASVRNTGELFF
cdr3_nt: TGTGCCAGCAGCTTGGGGGTAGCCAGCGTGCGCAACACCGGGGAGCTGTTTTTT

clone_size: .
v_call: TRBV30
d_call: .
j_call: TRBJ2-2
cdr3_aa: CAWTRPGGELFF
cdr3_nt: TGTGCCTGGACCCGTCCCGGAGGGGAGCTGTTTTTT

clone_size: .
v_call: TRBV20-1
d_call: .
j_call: TRBJ1-6
cdr3_aa: CSASLRGSPLHF
cdr3_nt: TGCAGTGCTAGCTTAAGGGGCTCACCCCTCCACTTT

clone_size: .
v_call: TRBV11-2
d_call: .
j_call: TRBJ2-1
cdr3_aa: CASSWNRREQFF
cdr3_nt: TGTGCCAGCAGCTGGAACAGACGCGAGCAGTTCTTC

clone_size: few
v_call: TRBV20-1
d_call: .
j_call: TRBJ1-2
cdr3_aa: CGYSSNYGYTF
cdr3_nt: TGCGGATACAGTTCTAACTATGGCTACACCTTC

clone_size: few
v_call: TRBV19
d_call: .
j_call: TRBJ2-4
cdr3_aa: CASGAKNIQYF
cdr3_nt: TGTGCCAGCGGAGCCAAAAACATTCAGTACTTC

clone_size: few
v_call: TRBV4-2
d_call: .
j_call: TRBJ2-1
cdr3_aa: CASSQALDGRYNEQFF
cdr3_nt: TGTGCCAGCAGCCAAGCTTTGGACGGTCGATACAATGAGCAGTTCTTC

clone_size: few
v_call: TRBV5-1
d_call: .
j_call: TRBJ2-3
cdr3_aa: CASSLVGRGRLSDTQYF
cdr3_nt: TGCGCCAGCAGCTTGGTGGGGAGGGGGCGACTCTCAGATACGCAGTATTTT

clone_size: .
v_call: TRBV7-9
d_call: TRBD1
j_call: TRBJ1-4
cdr3_aa: CASSPSPGQGGEKLFF
cdr3_nt: TGTGCCAGCAGCCCATCACCGGGACAGGGGGGCGAAAAACTGTTTTTT

clone_size: .
v_call: TRBV2
d_call: .
j_call: TRBJ1-4
cdr3_aa: CASRRGGGGEKLFF
cdr3_nt: TGTGCCAGCAGAAGGGGCGGAGGTGGTGAAAAACTGTTTTTT

clone_size: few
v_call: TRBV7-6
d_call: .
j_call: TRBJ1-1
cdr3_aa: CASSLFTSTEAFF
cdr3_nt: TGTGCCAGCAGCTTATTTACGTCCACTGAAGCTTTCTTT

clone_size: few
v_call: TRBV18
d_call: .
j_call: TRBJ2-1
cdr3_aa: CASSPAVGRAPNEQFF
cdr3_nt: TGTGCCAGCTCACCAGCGGTCGGCCGAGCCCCCAATGAGCAGTTCTTC

clone_size: .
v_call: TRBV27
d_call: TRBD2
j_call: TRBJ2-4
cdr3_aa: CASSWTGGLNIQYF
cdr3_nt: TGTGCCAGCAGTTGGACGGGGGGATTAAACATTCAGTACTTC

clone_size: once
v_call: TRBV14
d_call: TRBD1
j_call: TRBJ1-6
cdr3_aa: CASSQYRGGDSPLHF
cdr3_nt: TGTGCCAGCAGCCAATACAGGGGCGGAGATTCACCCCTCCACTTT

clone_size: .
v_call: TRBV5-6
d_call: TRBD2
j_call: TRBJ2-3
cdr3_aa: CASSSETVWRRGGLVSNTQYF
cdr3_nt: TGTGCCAGCAGCTCCGAAACAGTATGGCGGCGGGGGGGCCTCGTATCAAATACGCAGTATTTT

clone_size: once
v_call: TRBV12-3/TRBV12-4
d_call: .
j_call: TRBJ2-1
cdr3_aa: CASSLRARRDEQFF
cdr3_nt: TGTGCCAGCAGTTTACGGGCCCGACGGGATGAGCAGTTCTTC

clone_size: .
v_call: TRBV7-9
d_call: .
j_call: TRBJ2-3
cdr3_aa: CASSPGRHTQYF
cdr3_nt: TGTGCCAGCAGTCCTGGCCGACATACGCAGTATTTT

clone_size: .
v_call: TRBV6-2/TRBV6-3
d_call: .
j_call: TRBJ2-4
cdr3_aa: CASRDLRGLYF
cdr3_nt: TGTGCCAGCAGAGATCTTCGAGGGTTGTACTTC

clone_size: .
v_call: TRBV5-1
d_call: .
j_call: TRBJ2-3
cdr3_aa: CASTAGQAADTQYF
cdr3_nt: TGCGCCAGCACCGCGGGGCAGGCAGCGGATACGCAGTATTTT

clone_size: .
v_call: TRBV6-2/TRBV6-3
d_call: TRBD2
j_call: TRBJ2-3
cdr3_aa: CASTGWGGADTQYF
cdr3_nt: TGTGCCAGCACCGGCTGGGGGGGGGCAGATACGCAGTATTTT

clone_size: few
v_call: TRBV6-2/TRBV6-3
d_call: .
j_call: TRBJ1-2
cdr3_aa: CASSYSYGYTF
cdr3_nt: TGTGCCAGCAGTTACTCGTATGGCTACACCTTC

clone_size: .
v_call: TRBV5-6
d_call: TRBD1
j_call: TRBJ2-7
cdr3_aa: CASSGAGTVYEQYF
cdr3_nt: TGTGCCAGCAGCGGGGCCGGGACAGTTTACGAGCAGTACTTC

clone_size: .
v_call: TRBV20-1
d_call: .
j_call: TRBJ1-4
cdr3_aa: CSAQTLTREKLFF
cdr3_nt: TGCAGTGCTCAAACTCTAACTCGGGAAAAACTGTTTTTT

clone_size: .
v_call: TRBV12-3/TRBV12-4
d_call: .
j_call: TRBJ1-5
cdr3_aa: CASSLALMGQTGQPQHF
cdr3_nt: TGTGCCAGCAGTTTAGCGCTAATGGGCCAGACTGGTCAGCCCCAGCATTTT

clone_size: few
v_call: TRBV20-1
d_call: .
j_call: TRBJ2-5
cdr3_aa: CSATVTEGADFSGETQYF
cdr3_nt: TGCAGTGCGACGGTCACGGAGGGGGCGGACTTTAGTGGAGAGACCCAGTACTTC

clone_size: .
v_call: TRBV7-2
d_call: .
j_call: TRBJ2-1
cdr3_aa: CASSLRRNEQFF
cdr3_nt: TGTGCCAGCAGCTTGCGGAGAAATGAGCAGTTCTTC

clone_size: .
v_call: TRBV13
d_call: TRBD2
j_call: TRBJ2-5
cdr3_aa: CASSPRLAGSLQETQYF
cdr3_nt: TGTGCCAGCAGCCCTCGTCTAGCGGGATCGTTACAAGAGACCCAGTACTTC

clone_size: few
v_call: TRBV14
d_call: .
j_call: TRBJ1-2
cdr3_aa: CASSQDRSGDYGYTF
cdr3_nt: TGTGCCAGCAGCCAAGATCGGTCGGGGGACTATGGCTACACCTTC

clone_size: many
v_call: TRBV5-1
d_call: .
j_call: TRBJ2-2
cdr3_aa: CASSLDRVTGELFF
cdr3_nt: TGCGCCAGCAGCTTGGACAGGGTCACCGGGGAGCTGTTTTTT

clone_size: many
v_call: TRBV19
d_call: .
j_call: TRBJ1-1
cdr3_aa: CASSNHELTEAFF
cdr3_nt: TGTGCCAGTAGTAACCATGAGCTCACTGAAGCTTTCTTT

clone_size: few
v_call: TRBV29-1
d_call: TRBD1
j_call: TRBJ1-2
cdr3_aa: CSVVLAGGFGYTF
cdr3_nt: TGCAGCGTTGTGCTAGCAGGGGGCTTTGGCTACACCTTC

clone_size: .
v_call: TRBV6-5
d_call: TRBD1
j_call: TRBJ1-1
cdr3_aa: CASSYGQGAQWDTEAFF
cdr3_nt: TGTGCCAGCAGTTATGGACAGGGGGCCCAGTGGGACACTGAAGCTTTCTTT

clone_size: .
v_call: TRBV5-5
d_call: TRBD1
j_call: TRBJ2-7
cdr3_aa: CASSIPQDRDDEQYF
cdr3_nt: TGTGCCAGCAGTATCCCCCAGGACAGGGACGACGAGCAGTACTTC

clone_size: few
v_call: TRBV12-3/TRBV12-4
d_call: TRBD2
j_call: TRBJ2-3
cdr3_aa: CASSPERGRTDTQYF
cdr3_nt: TGTGCCAGCAGTCCCGAGCGGGGCCGCACAGATACGCAGTATTTT

clone_size: .
v_call: TRBV4-3
d_call: TRBD2
j_call: TRBJ2-3
cdr3_aa: CASSQGVAGGTPSTDTQYF
cdr3_nt: TGCGCCAGCAGCCAAGGAGTAGCGGGGGGAACTCCTAGCACAGATACGCAGTATTTT

clone_size: few
v_call: TRBV7-9
d_call: .
j_call: TRBJ1-4
cdr3_aa: CASSFWGGAELSEKLFF
cdr3_nt: TGTGCCAGCAGCTTCTGGGGGGGCGCGGAACTCAGTGAAAAACTGTTTTTT

clone_size: few
v_call: TRBV7-9
d_call: .
j_call: TRBJ1-5
cdr3_aa: CASSKGPGNQPQHF
cdr3_nt: TGTGCCAGCAGCAAGGGACCGGGAAATCAGCCCCAGCATTTT

clone_size: .
v_call: TRBV5-1
d_call: TRBD2
j_call: TRBJ2-3
cdr3_aa: CASSRDSGGTDTQYF
cdr3_nt: TGCGCCAGCAGCCGGGACAGCGGGGGGACAGATACGCAGTATTTT

clone_size: few
v_call: TRBV5-4
d_call: .
j_call: TRBJ2-1
cdr3_aa: CASSLPSDNEQFF
cdr3_nt: TGTGCCAGCAGCTTACCTAGTGACAATGAGCAGTTCTTC

clone_size: few
v_call: TRBV7-9
d_call: TRBD1
j_call: TRBJ1-6
cdr3_aa: CASSLVGTENSPLHF
cdr3_nt: TGTGCCAGCAGCTTAGTGGGGACAGAAAATTCACCCCTCCACTTT

clone_size: few
v_call: TRBV25-1
d_call: TRBD2
j_call: TRBJ2-1
cdr3_aa: CATGLGASEQFF
cdr3_nt: TGTGCCACGGGACTAGGGGCGTCTGAGCAGTTCTTC

clone_size: few
v_call: TRBV6-2/TRBV6-3
d_call: .
j_call: TRBJ2-1
cdr3_aa: CASSYSQDGHRRGFF
cdr3_nt: TGTGCCAGCAGTTACTCTCAGGATGGGCATCGTCGGGGGTTCTTC

clone_size: .
v_call: TRBV19
d_call: TRBD2
j_call: TRBJ2-3
cdr3_aa: CASSARTSGVVTDTQYF
cdr3_nt: TGTGCCAGTAGTGCTCGGACTAGCGGCGTAGTAACAGATACGCAGTATTTT

clone_size: many
v_call: TRBV7-9
d_call: TRBD1
j_call: TRBJ2-2
cdr3_aa: CASRGQSTGELFF
cdr3_nt: TGTGCCAGCAGGGGACAGAGCACCGGGGAGCTGTTTTTT

clone_size: .
v_call: TRBV9
d_call: .
j_call: TRBJ2-2
cdr3_aa: CASSVAWQATGELFF
cdr3_nt: TGTGCCAGCAGCGTAGCTTGGCAGGCCACCGGGGAGCTGTTTTTT

clone_size: .
v_call: TRBV6-5
d_call: .
j_call: TRBJ2-2
cdr3_aa: CASSYGRVNTGELFF
cdr3_nt: TGTGCCAGCAGTTACGGCAGGGTTAACACCGGGGAGCTGTTTTTT

clone_size: .
v_call: TRBV3-1
d_call: .
j_call: TRBJ2-5
cdr3_aa: CASSQVGSSGETQYF
cdr3_nt: TGTGCCAGCAGCCAAGTTGGCTCCAGCGGGGAGACCCAGTACTTC

clone_size: many
v_call: TRBV7-9
d_call: .
j_call: TRBJ2-5
cdr3_aa: CASSGETQYF
cdr3_nt: TGTGCCAGCAGTGGAGAGACCCAGTACTTC